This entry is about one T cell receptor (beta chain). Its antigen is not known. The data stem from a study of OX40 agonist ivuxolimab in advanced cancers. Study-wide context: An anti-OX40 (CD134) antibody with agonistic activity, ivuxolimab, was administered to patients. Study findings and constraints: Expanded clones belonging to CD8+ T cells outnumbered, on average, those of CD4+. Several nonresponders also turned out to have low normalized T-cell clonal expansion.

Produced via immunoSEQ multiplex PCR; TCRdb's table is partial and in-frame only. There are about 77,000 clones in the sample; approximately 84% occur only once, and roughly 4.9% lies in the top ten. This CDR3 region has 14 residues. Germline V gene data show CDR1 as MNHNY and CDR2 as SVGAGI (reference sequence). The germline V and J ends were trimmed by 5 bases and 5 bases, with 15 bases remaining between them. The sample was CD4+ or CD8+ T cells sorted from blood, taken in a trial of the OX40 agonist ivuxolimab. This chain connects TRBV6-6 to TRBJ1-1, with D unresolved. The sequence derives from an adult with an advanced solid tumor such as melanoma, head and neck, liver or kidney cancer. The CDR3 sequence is CASSLLSAGTEAFF. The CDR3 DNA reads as TGTGCCAGCAGTCTCCTATCCGCTGGGACTGAAGCTTTCTTT.